A single sample gave rise to the 11 T cell receptor beta chains below, sequenced in a study of Ad26.COV2.S vaccination and SARS-CoV-2 variants. Libraries were prepared by immunoSEQ multiplex PCR; TCRdb keeps only in-frame clonotypes and omits some of them. The sample has a few hundred thousand clones; 88% are singletons. Treatment: approximately 18 received Ad26.COV2.S at low or high dose, single or two shots; 5 received placebo; per-sample allocation not given. Specimen acquisition occurred on day 63 following the initial vaccine or placebo injection. The sequencing used peripheral blood, collected in a trial of Ad26.COV2.S vaccine versus placebo. These receptors were taken from a person aged 18-65 years who received the Ad26.COV2.S COVID-19 vaccine or a placebo.

This clone was counted a single time. The chain is built from TRBV7-2 and TRBJ2-3; the D is unclear. Germline assignment: CDR1 SGHTA and CDR2 FQGNSA. The CDR3 has 15 residues. The V end was cut by 0 bases, the J end by 2 bases, with 9 bases between. The CDR3 region has the DNA TGTGCCAGCAGCTTAGCAGGGTTCTCCACAGATACGCAGTATTTT. This sequence encodes CASSLAGFSTDTQYF.

The chain employs TRBV7-9 and TRBJ1-5; D is uncertain. From germline, CDR1 is SEHNR and CDR2 FQNEAQ (reference sequence). The length of the CDR3 is 17 residues. Trimming removed 1 base at V and 10 bases at J, with 23 bases between. The CDR3 spells CASSLDYRPQFGRPQHF. CDR3 bases: TGTGCCAGCAGCTTAGACTACCGGCCTCAGTTCGGGCGTCCCCAGCATTTT.

The chain joins TRBV25-1 to TRBJ2-7; TRBD2 might be the D (6 bases). V was clipped by 8 bases and J by 5 bases, with 16 bases between them. This CDR3 has 13 amino acids. CDR1 is MGHDK and CDR2 is SYGVNS in the germline V gene. This chain's CDR3 is CASGVLLAHEQYF. The CDR3 bases are TGTGCCAGCGGAGTCCTACTAGCACACGAGCAGTACTTC.

The chain links TRBV6-1 to TRBJ2-2; 14 nucleotides line up with TRBD2. Germline V gene sequence: CDR1 MNHNS, CDR2 SASEGT. J was trimmed by 1 base and V by 6 bases; bases with no gene match: 7. The CDR3 has 18 amino acids. The CDR3 protein is CASSEPGLAGVNTGELFF. The DNA for the CDR3 is TGTGCCAGCAGCGAACCGGGACTAGCGGGGGTGAACACCGGGGAGCTGTTTTTT.

CDR3: CASRTGEYGYTF. DNA of the CDR3: TGTGCCAGCAGGACAGGGGAGTATGGCTACACCTTC. J is TRBJ1-2 and V is TRBV9, with TRBD1 matching 8 bases. J was trimmed by 5 bases and V by 5 bases; bases with no gene match: 2. The CDR3 sequence is 12 residues long. CDR1 is SGDLS and CDR2 is YYNGEE in the germline V gene.

The sample holds a few counts of this clone. The chain uses TRBV6-4 and TRBJ2-2, with D perhaps TRBD1 or TRBD2 (5 bases each). The CDR3 runs 17 residues. Germline CDR1 is MRHNA and CDR2 is SNTAGT. The V gene lost 0 bases and the J gene lost 2 bases, with 13 bases spanning the gap. This CDR3 is CASSDSNRGANTGELFF. The CDR3 DNA follows: TGTGCCAGCAGTGACTCGAACCGGGGCGCAAACACCGGGGAGCTGTTTTTT.

V gene TRBV30 combines with J gene TRBJ1-3, with D perhaps matching TRBD1 (5 bases). Germline CDR1 and CDR2: GTSNPN and SVGIG (reference sequence). The CDR3 length is 13 residues. Trimming cost V 3 bases and J 9 bases, with 15 bases left between them. CDR3 sequence reads: CAWSGTESGTIYF. The CDR3 region has the DNA TGTGCCTGGAGCGGGACGGAGTCGGGCACCATATATTTT.

This clone showed up just a few times. The CDR3 is CASSPRPSGGTGELFF. CDR3 sequence (DNA): TGTGCCAGCAGCCCCCGTCCTAGCGGGGGGACCGGGGAGCTGTTTTTT. The J gene is TRBJ2-2, the V gene TRBV7-2; 11 nucleotides align to TRBD2. After removal of 5 bases from V and 5 bases from J, the junction contained 7 bases not matched to a gene. The CDR3 sequence is 16 residues long. Germline lookup yields CDR1 SGHTA and CDR2 FQGNSA.

The chain joins TRBV7-2 to TRBJ2-7; no firm D call. This CDR3 region has 13 residues. CDR1 SGHTA and CDR2 FQGNSA come from the germline V gene. The ends were cut back, 0 bases at V and 3 bases at J, with 6 bases in the middle. The CDR3 loop is CASSLASYYEQYF. DNA for the CDR3: TGTGCCAGCAGCTTAGCCAGCTACTACGAGCAGTACTTC.

This clone showed up just once. The chain has TRBV13 and TRBJ1-6; 10 nucleotides line up with TRBD1. Trimming removed 4 bases from V and 10 bases from J; junction bases left unmatched: 10. This CDR3 comprises 16 residues. Germline CDR1 is PRHDT and CDR2 is FYEKMQ (reference sequence). CDR3 coding DNA: TGTGCCAGCAGCTCTACCCATGGACAGGGGGAATCACCCCTCCACTTT. It yields the protein CASSSTHGQGESPLHF.

The V gene is TRBV4-2, the J gene TRBJ1-4, with D hard to call. Deletions cut 0 bases from V and 12 bases from J, with 14 bases between. The CDR3 is made up of 14 amino acids. Germline loops: CDR1 LGHNA, CDR2 YNFKEQ. CDR3 in amino acids: CASSQEGFHEELFF. The DNA for the CDR3 is TGTGCCAGCAGCCAAGAAGGGTTCCACGAGGAACTGTTTTTT.